Below, 22 T cell receptor beta chains from the same sample are listed, as sequenced in a study of cytomegalovirus exposure and HLA in healthy donors. PCR employed 60 Vbeta and 13 Jbeta primers. TCRdb's copy holds only in-frame clones and misses some; the assay was immunoSEQ multiplex PCR. The table lists about 150,000 clones, about two thirds of them singletons, with 1.5% to 2% in the top ten. The sample consisted of PBMCs. Every receptor here comes from a woman under 30 in good health and CMV-seronegative.

This clone was seen only once. This rearrangement joins TRBV29-1 to TRBJ2-5; 8 positions agree with TRBD1. The J call is doubtful: the DNA matches TRBJ2-7 better. This CDR3 is 15 amino acids long. Germline CDR1 reads SQVTM; CDR2 reads ANQGSEA. The CDR3 region has the DNA TGCAGCGTTGATGCGCCCCGGGACAGGCCAAGCGAGCAGTACTTC. It codes for CSVDAPRDRPSEQYF.

In this sample, this clone turned up a few times. The chain uses TRBV5-4 and TRBJ1-4; 11 bases agree with TRBD1. V dropped 4 bases and J dropped 8; count of bases not matched to a gene: 10. Germline CDR1 is SGHNT and CDR2 is YYREEE (reference sequence). The length of the CDR3 is 16 residues. In DNA, the CDR3 is TGTGCCAGCAGCGGGGGATTGGGACAGGGGGGCGAAAAACTGTTTTTT. It specifies CASSGGLGQGGEKLFF.

With respect to this clone: A read error may account for a junction end that differs from germline. The CDR3 nucleotides read TGTACCAGCAGTTCGGGACAGGGTGATGAAAAACTGTTTTTT. It yields the protein CTSSSGQGDEKLFF. V gene TRBV11-3 combines with J gene TRBJ1-4, with 9 positions matching TRBD1. In germline, CDR1 is SGHNT, CDR2 YENEEA. The CDR3 totals 14 residues.

The chain has TRBV5-6 and TRBJ2-2, with TRBD2 matching over 7 bases. CDR3 length: 14 amino acids. V shed 0 bases and J 13 bases; nucleotides not matched to a gene: 9. CDR1 is SGHDT, CDR2 YYEEEE, per germline. CDR3 amino acids: CASSLGLARGGLFF. The CDR3 DNA reads TGTGCCAGCAGCTTGGGACTAGCTCGGGGAGGGCTGTTTTTT. The full variable domain, its missing parts supplied by reference TRBV5-6 and TRBJ2-2, is DAGVTQSPTHLIKTRGQQVTLRCSPKSGHDTVSWYQQALGQGPQFIFQYYEEEERQRGNFPDRFSGHQFPNYSSELNVNALLLGDSALYLCASSLGLARGGLFFGEGSRLTVL.

This chain connects TRBV7-9 to TRBJ1-4, with TRBD1 identical over 11 bases. The junction had 3 bases not matched to a gene; V was cut back by 4 bases and J by 8 bases. Germline CDR1 reads SEHNR; CDR2 reads FQNEAQ (reference sequence). The CDR3 extends over 14 amino acids. The CDR3 DNA reads as TGTGCCAGCAGCTGGGGACAGGGGGGCGAAAAACTGTTTTTT. This encodes CASSWGQGGEKLFF.

The chain couples TRBV6-5 to TRBJ1-6; D call uncertain. The CDR3 length is 16 residues. Trimming removed 0 bases from V and 2 bases from J, with 8 bases in between. CDR1 MNHEY and CDR2 SVGAGI come from the germline V gene. The CDR3: CASSYSARTYNSPLHF. Written as DNA, the CDR3 is TGTGCCAGCAGTTACTCGGCTAGGACCTATAATTCACCCCTCCACTTT.

This clone was counted between two and nine times. The J gene is TRBJ1-1, the V gene TRBV2; 8 positions match TRBD1. Germline values: CDR1 SNHLY, CDR2 FYNNEI. Trimming removed 6 bases from V and 5 bases from J; junction bases left unmatched: 11. The CDR3 has 15 amino acids. CDR3: CASSEQGQDGTEAFF. CDR3 nucleotide sequence: TGTGCCAGCAGCGAACAGGGACAGGACGGGACTGAAGCTTTCTTT.

The J gene is TRBJ2-2, the V gene TRBV7-2, with 12 nucleotides matching TRBD2. V lost 1 base and J lost 7; bases outside the gene matches: 4. The CDR3 has 16 residues. Looked up from germline, CDR1 is SGHTA and CDR2 is FQGNSA. The CDR3 is CASSLDSSGRVGELFF. Here the CDR3 DNA reads TGTGCCAGCAGCTTAGATTCTAGCGGGAGGGTCGGGGAGCTGTTTTTT.

As regards this clone: A junction end diverges from the germline sequence, so it may reflect a read error. The chain combines TRBV6-1 with TRBJ2-1; TRBD1 agrees at 11 bases. CDR3 length equals 17 residues. The germline V gene encodes CDR1 MNHNS and CDR2 SASEGT. This chain's CDR3 is CASTEAGTGGGLHEQFF. DNA for the CDR3: TGTGCCAGCACTGAAGCCGGGACAGGGGGAGGGCTACATGAGCAGTTCTTC.

V is TRBV27 and J is TRBJ1-1, with D hard to call. Germline CDR1 reads MNHEY; CDR2 reads SMNVEV (reference sequence). This CDR3 has 15 amino acids. V was shortened by 7 bases and J by 0 bases, with 15 bases between the two germline ends. The CDR3, as DNA: TGTGCCAGCATGGTCTGGGCCCCCATGAACACTGAAGCTTTCTTT. Its protein is CASMVWAPMNTEAFF.

This sequence joins TRBV29-1 and TRBJ1-1; D gene ambiguous. This CDR3 contains 13 residues. V was pared by 3 bases and J by 7 bases, with 15 bases between. CDR1 and CDR2 (germline): SQVTM, ANQGSEA. The CDR3 bases are TGCAGCGTTGACCTAACCCTCGGCGGTGAAGCTTTCTTT. This gives the protein CSVDLTLGGEAFF.

Comment on this clone: The germline gene is not matched at one end of the junction; a read error may be the cause. The V and J genes are TRBV13 and TRBJ1-1; 7 bases line up with TRBD1. The germline gives CDR1 PRHDT, CDR2 FYEKMQ (reference sequence). The length of the CDR3 is 14 residues. The CDR3 nucleotides read TGTGCCAGCAGCCTAGGAAGGGGGCGGGGTGAAGCTTTCTTT. It yields the protein CASSLGRGRGEAFF.

This clone was seen only a few times. V is TRBV27 and J is TRBJ1-2; TRBD1 matches 8 bases. The trim removed 8 bases at V and 2 bases at J, leaving 1 base unmatched. This CDR3 comprises 12 residues. The germline CDR1 and CDR2 sequences are MNHEY and SMNVEV (reference sequence). This CDR3 reads CASWTGNYGYTF. CDR3 coding DNA: TGTGCCAGCTGGACAGGGAACTATGGCTACACCTTC.

This clone is a singleton in its sample. This chain joins TRBV19 and TRBJ1-5; D is ambiguous. Trimming cost V 5 bases and J 5 bases, with 7 bases left between them. Germline V gene sequence: CDR1 LNHDA, CDR2 SQIVND (reference sequence). This CDR3 comprises 12 residues. CDR3 DNA: TGTGCCAGTAGTCTGGACTATCAGCCCCAGCATTTT. It encodes CASSLDYQPQHF.

This clone was counted between two and nine times. CDR3: CASSLIGQVRETQYF. CDR3 coding DNA: TGTGCCAGCAGCTTGATCGGACAGGTGCGTGAGACCCAGTACTTC. V is TRBV7-9 and J is TRBJ2-5, with 7 bases fitting TRBD1. J lost 5 bases, V lost 3 bases, and 9 bases had no gene match. CDR3 length: 15 residues. Germline assignment: CDR1 SEHNR and CDR2 FQNEAQ (reference sequence).

The chain has TRBV4-3 and TRBJ1-1; a possible D gene is TRBD1 (6 bases). Per germline, CDR1 LGHNA and CDR2 YSLEER. The CDR3 is 14 amino acids. The ends were cut back, 2 bases at V and 0 bases at J, with 7 bases in the middle. The CDR3 here is CASSQTGMNTEAFF. DNA for the CDR3: TGCGCCAGCAGCCAAACAGGGATGAACACTGAAGCTTTCTTT.

CDR3 region: CASSPGGERPNSPLHF. DNA for the CDR3: TGTGCCAGCAGCCCCGGCGGGGAACGACCAAATTCACCCCTCCACTTT. This chain uses TRBV7-2 with TRBJ1-6; D not certain. V shed 5 bases and J shed 7 bases, with 18 bases lying between them. CDR1 SGHTA and CDR2 FQGNSA come from the germline V gene. The CDR3 is made up of 16 amino acids.

The chain combines TRBV9 with TRBJ2-3; 14 nucleotides agree with TRBD2. Unmatched junction bases numbered 6, after V lost 3 bases and J lost 3 bases. The germline gives CDR1 SGDLS, CDR2 YYNGEE. The CDR3 is made up of 17 amino acids. The CDR3 here is CASSATTSGRGTDTQYF. The CDR3 region has the DNA TGTGCCAGCAGCGCAACGACTAGCGGGAGGGGAACAGATACGCAGTATTTT. Looking up the rest from reference TRBV9 and TRBJ2-3 gives the full variable domain: DSGVTQTPKHLITATGQRVTLRCSPRSGDLSVYWYQQSLDQGLQFLIQYYNGEERAKGNILERFSAQQFPDLHSELNLSSLELGDSALYFCASSATTSGRGTDTQYFGPGTRLTVL.

As regards this clone: Additional DNA sequences in this sample encode the identical CDR3. The chain combines TRBV5-1 with TRBJ2-1, with a tentative D call TRBD2 (6 bases). V lost 5 bases, J lost 7 bases, and 16 bases lay in between. The CDR3 is 14 residues long. Germline V lookup: CDR1 SGHRS, CDR2 YFSETQ. The CDR3: CASRFPGLPNEQFF. The CDR3 coding sequence is TGCGCCAGCAGGTTCCCGGGACTCCCTAATGAGCAGTTCTTC.

This clone was picked up one time. The gene calls are TRBV5-1 and TRBJ2-5; no definite D call. The germline CDR1 and CDR2 sequences are SGHRS and YFSETQ. This CDR3 contains 14 residues. V dropped 4 bases and J dropped 2 bases, with 12 bases sitting between them. The CDR3 protein is CASSLGLKQETQYF. In DNA form, the CDR3 reads TGCGCCAGCAGCCTCGGGTTAAAACAAGAGACCCAGTACTTC.

V and J are TRBV29-1 and TRBJ1-2; D gene ambiguous. Germline V lookup: CDR1 SQVTM, CDR2 ANQGSEA. The CDR3 consists of 11 residues. Deletions cut 6 bases from V and 1 base from J, with 6 bases between. The CDR3: CSVRDNYGYTF. The CDR3 DNA reads TGCAGCGTCCGGGATAACTATGGCTACACCTTC.

The chain combines TRBV7-9 with TRBJ1-1, with D possibly TRBD1 on 5 matching bases. CDR1 and CDR2 (germline): SEHNR, FQNEAQ (reference sequence). The CDR3 loop spans 15 amino acids. The V end was cut by 4 bases, the J end by 3 bases, with 15 bases between. The CDR3 bases are TGTGCCAGCAGCTCCGCGGGGGGGTGGGACACTGAAGCTTTCTTT. Protein sequence: CASSSAGGWDTEAFF.